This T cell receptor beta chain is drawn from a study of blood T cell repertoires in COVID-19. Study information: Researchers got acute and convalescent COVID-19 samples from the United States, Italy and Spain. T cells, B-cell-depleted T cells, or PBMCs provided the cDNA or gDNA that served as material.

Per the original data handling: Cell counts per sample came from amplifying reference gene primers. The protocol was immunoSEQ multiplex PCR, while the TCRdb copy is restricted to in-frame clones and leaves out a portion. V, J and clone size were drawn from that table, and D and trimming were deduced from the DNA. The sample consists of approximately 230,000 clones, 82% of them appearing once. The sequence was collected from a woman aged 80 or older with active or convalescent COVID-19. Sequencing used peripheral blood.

The CDR3 DNA reads as TGCAGTGCTCCCCGGGGTGAGCAGTACTTC. It encodes CSAPRGEQYF. The chain combines TRBV20-1 with TRBJ2-7; the D gene is possibly TRBD2 (5 bases). The CDR3 runs 10 residues. Germline CDR1 DFQATT, CDR2 SNEGSKA (reference sequence). V lost 5 bases and J 7 bases, leaving 9 bases between the germline ends.